This is a list of T cell receptor beta chains from one sample in a study of blood T cell repertoires in COVID-19. Repertoires were generated with immunoSEQ multiplex PCR, while TCRdb's copy carries only in-frame clones and drops some. The sample carries 250,000 or so clones, approximately 89% recorded once. The sequenced sample was peripheral blood. All receptors come from a man between 35 and 55 years old with active or convalescent COVID-19. Both conserved end residues are part of each CDR3. Each record gives: J gene, V gene, CDR3 protein.

TRBJ2-1 | TRBV16 | CASSRLAGAYNEQFF
TRBJ2-5 | TRBV28 | CASSVSAETQYF
TRBJ1-1 | TRBV9 | CASSGGQGDAFF
TRBJ2-1 | TRBV9 | CASSVALAAYNEQFF
TRBJ2-7 | TRBV7-8 | CASSPGEAGGPYEQYF
TRBJ2-2 | TRBV1 | CTSSPRLAGETGELFF
TRBJ2-5 | TRBV4-2 | CASSPAGRQETQYF
TRBJ2-7 | TRBV29-1 | CSVGRSSYEQYF
TRBJ1-1 | TRBV28 | CASSSGGVRTEAFF
TRBJ1-1 | TRBV9 | CASSVVNRGPFGNTEAFF
TRBJ2-1 | TRBV3-1/TRBV3-2 | CASSWGLAINEQFF
TRBJ2-7 | TRBV11-2 | CASSLGTSGNHEQYF
TRBJ1-5 | TRBV5-5 | CASSLAHGARQPQHF
TRBJ1-1 | TRBV25-1 | CASSLQGWENTEAFF
TRBJ1-1 | TRBV5-4 | CASSLGGRENTEAFF
TRBJ1-6 | TRBV6-5 | CASRPGGAPSPLHF
TRBJ1-1 | TRBV10-2 | CASITGEHTEAFF
TRBJ2-7 | TRBV21-1 | CASSKESGLAGKEPRTEQYF
TRBJ2-1 | TRBV28 | CASSWDRVSYNEQFF
TRBJ2-3 | TRBV5-1 | CASESGRGSDTQYF
TRBJ2-2 | TRBV10-3 | CAISDATGVGELFF
TRBJ2-7 | TRBV4-2 | CASSQRTSGGTDTYEQYF
TRBJ1-2 | TRBV19 | CASSDGGDPLNYGYTF
TRBJ1-3 | TRBV19 | CASSTTGGRGNTIYF
TRBJ2-1 | TRBV11-3 | CASSATGNEQFF
TRBJ2-2 | TRBV24-1 | CATSDGLAGGPRGTGELFF
TRBJ2-7 | TRBV27 | CASRRQLSYEQYF
TRBJ2-2 | TRBV6-1 | CASSQATGGTGELFF
TRBJ1-2 | TRBV7-2 | CASSLDSNYGYTF
TRBJ1-5 | TRBV11-1 | CASSLEGGYNQPQHF
TRBJ1-1 | TRBV11-2 | CASSLRQNTEAFF
TRBJ2-3 | TRBV10-2 | CASRDRGPDTQYF
TRBJ2-7 | TRBV11-2 | CASSFPPPREQYF
TRBJ1-5 | TRBV6-5 | CASSTTNSNQPQHF
TRBJ1-2 | TRBV19 | CASSLWTGEINYGYTF
TRBJ1-1 | TRBV6-5 | CASIAWREEAFF
TRBJ2-7 | TRBV5-1 | CASSPGHQSTPYEQYF
TRBJ2-5 | TRBV9 | CASSPGIAGVGETQYF
TRBJ1-3 | TRBV15 | CATSTGGNTIYF
TRBJ1-6 | TRBV6-5 | CASSLGRDHNSPLHF
TRBJ1-2 | TRBV7-9 | CASSLGPGQADRYGYTF
TRBJ2-1 | TRBV19 | CASSIEGTVSYNEQFF
TRBJ2-2 | TRBV24-1 | CATSDLAGPAFRELFF
TRBJ1-6 | TRBV6-5 | CASSYRGDNNSPLHF
TRBJ2-1 | TRBV9 | CASSVGGRLYDEQFF
TRBJ1-4 | TRBV5-4 | CASSLGGGAINEKLFF
TRBJ2-3 | TRBV7-3 | CASSSGQKQYF
TRBJ1-5 | TRBV27 | CASSLAGDRYNQPQHF
TRBJ2-7 | TRBV12-3/TRBV12-4 | CASAFSSYEQYF
TRBJ2-1 | TRBV7-8 | CASSQGSREGNEQFF
TRBJ1-6 | TRBV12-3/TRBV12-4 | CASSLSGSPLHF
TRBJ1-5 | TRBV27 | CASSRDRSQPQHF
TRBJ2-1 | TRBV5-1 | CASSRSPGNEQFF
TRBJ1-6 | TRBV10-1 | CASSESFRSPLHF
TRBJ1-2 | TRBV30 | CAWISGFNYGYTF
TRBJ2-5 | TRBV5-4 | CASSPGVGAGNQETQYF